These 6 T cell receptor beta chains were all obtained from the same sample, sequenced in a study of cytomegalovirus exposure and HLA in healthy donors. 60 Vbeta and 13 Jbeta primers were used in PCR. Produced via immunoSEQ multiplex PCR; TCRdb's table is partial and in-frame only. The sample lists around 140,000 clones; approximately 91% were seen once. Specimen: PBMCs. The receptors derive from a woman between 40 and 50 years old in good health and CMV-seronegative.

The rearrangement uses TRBV7-2 and TRBJ2-5, with D possibly being TRBD2 (5 bases). The CDR3 sequence is 14 residues long. The V end lost 7 bases, the J end lost 9 bases, and 21 bases lay between the germline ends. Germline V gene data show CDR1 as SGHTA and CDR2 as FQGNSA. CDR3 in amino acids: CASTPDWRRDSQYF. In nucleotides, the CDR3 is TGTGCCAGCACCCCGGACTGGAGAAGAGATTCCCAGTACTTC.

The CDR3 region has the DNA TGTGCCAGCAGCTTAGCGACTGAGGAGACCCAGTACTTC. Protein sequence: CASSLATEETQYF. The J gene is TRBJ2-5, the V gene TRBV7-2, with D unresolved. V was shortened by 0 bases and J by 5 bases, with 7 bases between the two germline ends. The germline CDR1 and CDR2 sequences are SGHTA and FQGNSA. CDR3 size: 13 residues.

The chain combines TRBV28 with TRBJ2-1, with D maybe TRBD1 (6 bases). This CDR3 contains 17 residues. V dropped 2 bases and J dropped 1 base, with 15 bases sitting between them. Looked up from germline, CDR1 is MDHEN and CDR2 is SYDVKM. The CDR3 DNA is TGTGCCAGCAGTTTACGGCCGACAGGCTTTTCCTACAATGAGCAGTTCTTC. It is translated as CASSLRPTGFSYNEQFF.

The J gene is TRBJ2-1, the V gene TRBV28; no clear D. The CDR3 sequence is 16 residues long. The V end was cut by 5 bases, the J end by 0 bases, with 14 bases between. CDR1 is MDHEN, CDR2 SYDVKM, per germline. The CDR3 nucleotides are TGTGCCAGCAGTATAACTGTCTCGAGCTCCTACAATGAGCAGTTCTTC. The encoded protein is CASSITVSSSYNEQFF.

The rearrangement uses TRBV9 and TRBJ2-3; D not resolved. This CDR3 spans 13 amino acids. Trimming pared 5 bases from V and 0 bases from J, leaving 7 bases between. The V gene's germline CDR1 is SGDLS and CDR2 YYNGEE. The CDR3 nucleotides are TGTGCCAGCAGGACTGAAAGCACAGATACGCAGTATTTT. Its translation is CASRTESTDTQYF.

The chain uses TRBV30 and TRBJ2-7; D gene uncertain. In germline, CDR1 is GTSNPN, CDR2 SVGIG (reference sequence). V was shortened by 0 bases and J by 4 bases, with 10 bases between the two germline ends. This CDR3 has 13 residues. The CDR3 sequence: CAWSVPETYEQYF. The DNA of the CDR3 is TGTGCCTGGAGTGTACCAGAAACATACGAGCAGTACTTC. The full variable domain, its missing parts supplied by reference TRBV30 and TRBJ2-7, is SQTIHQWPATLVQPVGSPLSLECTVEGTSNPNLYWYRQAAGRGLQLLFYSVGIGQISSEVPQNLSASRPQDRQFILSSKKLLLSDSGFYLCAWSVPETYEQYFGPGTRLTVT.